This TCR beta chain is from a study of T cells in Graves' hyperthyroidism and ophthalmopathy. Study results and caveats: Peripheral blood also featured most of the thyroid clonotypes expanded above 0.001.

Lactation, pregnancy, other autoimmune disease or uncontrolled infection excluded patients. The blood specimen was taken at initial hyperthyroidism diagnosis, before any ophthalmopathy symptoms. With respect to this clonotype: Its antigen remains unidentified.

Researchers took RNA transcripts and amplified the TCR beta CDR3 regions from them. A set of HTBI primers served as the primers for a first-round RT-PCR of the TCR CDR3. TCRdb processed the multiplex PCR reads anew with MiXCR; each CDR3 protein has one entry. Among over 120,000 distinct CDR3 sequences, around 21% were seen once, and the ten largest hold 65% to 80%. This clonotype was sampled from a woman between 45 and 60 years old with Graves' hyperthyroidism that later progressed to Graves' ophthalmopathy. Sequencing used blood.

Written as DNA, the CDR3 is TGTGCCAGCAGCCCTATAGAGAGGGGCCCCTACAATGAGCAGTTCTTC. Its translation is CASSPIERGPYNEQFF. The V gene is TRBV11-2, the J gene TRBJ2-1; the D call may be TRBD1 or TRBD2 (5 bases each). Germline-derived CDR1 and CDR2 are SGHAT and FQNNGV. The CDR3 totals 16 residues. The V and J ends lost 5 bases and 2 bases respectively, with 16 bases between them.